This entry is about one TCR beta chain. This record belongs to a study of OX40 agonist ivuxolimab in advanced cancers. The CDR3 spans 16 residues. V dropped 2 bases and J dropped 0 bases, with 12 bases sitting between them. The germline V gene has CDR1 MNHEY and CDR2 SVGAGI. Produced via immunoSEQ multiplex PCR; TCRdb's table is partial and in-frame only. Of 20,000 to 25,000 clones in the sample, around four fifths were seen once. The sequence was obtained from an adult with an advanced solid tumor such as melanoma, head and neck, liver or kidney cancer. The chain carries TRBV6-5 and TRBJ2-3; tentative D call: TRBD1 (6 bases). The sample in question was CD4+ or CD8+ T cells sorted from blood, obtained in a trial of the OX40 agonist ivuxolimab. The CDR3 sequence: CASSYTRTVSTDTQYF. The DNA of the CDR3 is TGTGCCAGCAGTTACACCCGGACAGTTAGCACAGATACGCAGTATTTT.